The present TCR beta chain was sequenced within a study of T cell clonality in common variable immunodeficiency. Notes on the study in general: T cell subpopulation sequencing would be needed to explain CVID clonality. Fewer TCRbeta clones were shared among CVID subjects than controls.

Equal genomic DNA amounts from CVID and control samples were sequenced. Sequencing was performed with immunoSEQ multiplex PCR; in TCRdb, only in-frame clones are kept and a portion is missing. Observed in the sample are 50,000 to 70,000 clones, none of them singletons. This CDR3 has 16 amino acids. CDR1 and CDR2 (germline): KGHSH, LQKENI. On this clone: Its antigen remains unidentified. The CDR3 is cut off 3 residues early in the read; its end comes from the germline J gene.

The chain recombines TRBV18 with TRBJ1-2, with a weak D call TRBD1 (6 bases). What was sequenced was peripheral blood mononuclear cells. This TCR came from a person between 18 and 75 years old in good health. The DNA read from the CDR3 is TGTGCCAGCTCACCAAGAAAAACCGACCTAGGGGGTTGC. It yields the protein CASSPRKTDLGGC. The CDR3 in its entirety is CASSPRKTDLGGCYTF. Together with reference TRBV18 and TRBJ1-2, the CDR3 gives the full variable domain: NAGVMQNPRHLVRRRGQEARLRCSPMKGHSHVYWYRQLPEEGLKFMVYLQKENIIDESGMPKERFSAEFPKEGPSILRIQQVVRGDSAAYFCASSPRKTDLGGCYTFGSGTRLTVV.